Below, 29 T cell receptor beta chains from the same sample are listed, as sequenced in a study of blood T cell repertoires in COVID-19. Generated by immunoSEQ multiplex PCR, the TCRdb table keeps only in-frame clones and is missing some. The repertoire includes about 220,000 clones, about 88% of them detected once, and approximately 0.7% sits in the top ten. Sequencing used peripheral blood. These TCRs come from a man in his forties or fifties with acute or convalescent COVID-19.

This sequence joins TRBV18 and TRBJ2-7, with D perhaps matching TRBD2 (6 bases). The CDR3 has 12 amino acids. V lost 1 base, J lost 6 bases, and 7 bases lay in between. CDR1 and CDR2 from the germline V gene are KGHSH and LQKENI. CDR3 nucleotides: TGTGCCAGCTCACCACAGGAGGGCGAGCAGTACTTC. Translated: CASSPQEGEQYF.

The chain has TRBV10-1 and TRBJ1-1, with a possible D match to TRBD1 (5 bases). The CDR3 sequence is 16 residues long. Germline assignment: CDR1 WNHNN and CDR2 SYGVQD (reference sequence). V gave up 3 bases and J gave up 0 bases, with 14 bases separating them. CDR3 in amino acids: CASSDGGTIMNTEAFF. In nucleotides, the CDR3 is TGCGCCAGCAGTGATGGGGGGACGATAATGAACACTGAAGCTTTCTTT.

The chain uses TRBV19 and TRBJ2-7; possibly TRBD1 for D (6 bases). The V gene's germline CDR1 is LNHDA and CDR2 SQIVND (reference sequence). V was clipped by 1 base and J by 3 bases, with 16 bases between them. CDR3 length: 16 amino acids. CDR3 DNA sequence: TGTGCCAGTAGTATAGGATCACAGGGCAATATCTACGAGCAGTACTTC. Amino acids: CASSIGSQGNIYEQYF.

The J gene is TRBJ2-7, the V gene TRBV6-5; 7 positions match TRBD1. Germline lookup yields CDR1 MNHEY and CDR2 SVGAGI. Unmatched junction bases numbered 1, after V lost 0 bases and J lost 2 bases. The CDR3 has 14 amino acids. The CDR3 coding sequence is TGTGCCAGCAGTTACTCGACAGGGACCTACGAGCAGTACTTC. This sequence encodes CASSYSTGTYEQYF.

This CDR3 is CASSPGIQETQYF. CDR3 nucleotide sequence: TGTGCCAGCTCACCAGGCATCCAAGAGACCCAGTACTTC. The rearrangement joins TRBV18 to TRBJ2-5, with no clear D. This CDR3 spans 13 amino acids. The ends were cut back, 2 bases at V and 1 base at J, with 5 bases in the middle. Per germline, CDR1 KGHSH and CDR2 LQKENI. Looking up the rest from reference TRBV18 and TRBJ2-5 gives the full variable domain: NAGVMQNPRHLVRRRGQEARLRCSPMKGHSHVYWYRQLPEEGLKFMVYLQKENIIDESGMPKERFSAEFPKEGPSILRIQQVVRGDSAAYFCASSPGIQETQYFGPGTRLLVL.

The chain has TRBV5-4 and TRBJ2-6; TRBD2 is a possible D gene (6 bases). Per the germline V gene, CDR1 is SGHNT and CDR2 is YYREEE (reference sequence). The CDR3 spans 15 residues. Between the trimmed V and J ends, which lost 6 bases and 2 bases, there was a span of 12 bases. CDR3 amino acids: CASTRGGAGANVLTF. The CDR3 nucleotides read TGTGCCAGCACCCGAGGAGGGGCTGGGGCCAACGTCCTGACTTTC.

J is TRBJ1-5 and V is TRBV10-3, with a tentative D call TRBD1 (6 bases). From germline, CDR1 is ENHRY and CDR2 SYGVKD. The CDR3 spans 14 residues. V was trimmed by 4 bases and J by 9 bases, leaving 16 bases between them. In nucleotides, the CDR3 is TGTGCCATCAGTGCGTCGGCAGGGGATCTGCCCCAGCATTTT. Amino acid sequence: CAISASAGDLPQHF.

The genes are TRBV9 and TRBJ2-6; a weak D match, TRBD1 (6 bases). Trimming pared 6 bases from V and 8 bases from J, leaving 12 bases between. Germline CDR1 and CDR2: SGDLS and YYNGEE. This CDR3 has 13 residues. The chain's CDR3 is CASTPDRTNVLTF. The CDR3 region has the DNA TGTGCCAGCACCCCGGACAGAACCAACGTCCTGACTTTC.

The J gene is TRBJ1-2, the V gene TRBV19; D is possibly TRBD1 (5 bases). V shed 6 bases and J shed 1 base, with 15 bases lying between them. Looked up from germline, CDR1 is LNHDA and CDR2 is SQIVND (reference sequence). This CDR3 is built from 15 residues. CDR3 nucleotide sequence: TGTGCCAGTAGCCTCCCCAGGGCCCTTAACTATGGCTACACCTTC. Its protein is CASSLPRALNYGYTF.

The rearrangement links TRBV29-1 to TRBJ1-2; 9 nucleotides align to TRBD1. Germline CDR1 and CDR2: SQVTM and ANQGSEA. V dropped 3 bases and J dropped 4; count of bases not matched to a gene: 3. The CDR3 totals 13 residues. In DNA form, the CDR3 reads TGCAGCGTTGATGGACAGGGGTTCTATGGCTACACCTTC. Its protein is CSVDGQGFYGYTF. The variable domain in full, with the rest retrieved from reference TRBV29-1 and TRBJ1-2, is SAVISQKPSRDICQRGTSLTIQCQVDSQVTMMFWYRQQPGQSLTLIATANQGSEATYESGFVIDKFPISRPNLTFSTLTVSNMSPEDSSIYLCSVDGQGFYGYTFGSGTRLTVV.

The chain uses TRBV9 and TRBJ2-3; tentative D call: TRBD1 (6 bases). Germline CDR1 SGDLS, CDR2 YYNGEE. There are 16 residues in the CDR3. V lost 0 bases and J lost 0, with 11 bases in between. In DNA, the CDR3 is TGTGCCAGCAGCGTAGACAGGGAGACTAGCACAGATACGCAGTATTTT. Amino acids: CASSVDRETSTDTQYF.

The gene calls are TRBV4-2 and TRBJ1-6; 8 positions match TRBD1. The CDR3 covers 20 residues. Germline V CDR1 and CDR2: LGHNA, YNFKEQ. The trim removed 1 base at V and 4 bases at J, leaving 15 bases unmatched. The CDR3, as DNA: TGTGCCAGCAGCCAAGTTCGGAGGACAGGGATGAGCGGTTATAATTCACCCCTCCACTTT. Amino acid sequence: CASSQVRRTGMSGYNSPLHF.

The chain employs TRBV3-1 (or the pseudogene TRBV3-2) and TRBJ2-7; no definite D call. V was pared by 1 base and J by 0 bases, with 16 bases between. This CDR3 spans 17 amino acids. Germline CDR1 and CDR2: LGHDT and YNNKEL (reference sequence). CDR3 residues: CASSQGAESPSSYEQYF. DNA for the CDR3: TGTGCCAGCAGCCAAGGGGCCGAGAGTCCAAGCTCCTACGAGCAGTACTTC.

The chain links TRBV9 to TRBJ2-7; 7 nucleotides match TRBD2. Germline lookup yields CDR1 SGDLS and CDR2 YYNGEE. CDR3 length equals 14 residues. Losses at the gene ends were 2 bases for V and 0 bases for J; bases not matched to a gene: 2. CDR3 sequence: CASSVGLGSYEQYF. The DNA of the CDR3 is TGTGCCAGCAGCGTCGGACTAGGCTCCTACGAGCAGTACTTC.

The chain has TRBV5-1 and TRBJ1-2; 8 positions match TRBD1. Germline assignment: CDR1 SGHRS and CDR2 YFSETQ. The CDR3 is made up of 15 amino acids. V shed 4 bases and J 1 base; nucleotides not matched to a gene: 6. The CDR3, as DNA: TGCGCCAGCAGCGTGGACAGGGTCCTTAACTATGGCTACACCTTC. Translated: CASSVDRVLNYGYTF.

V usage is TRBV19 and J usage is TRBJ2-4; TRBD2 matches at 7 bases. Germline assignment: CDR1 LNHDA and CDR2 SQIVND (reference sequence). The CDR3 has 15 residues. Unmatched junction bases numbered 6, after V lost 3 bases and J lost 4 bases. The CDR3, as DNA: TGTGCCAGTAGTATCTTGGCTAGCGGAAAAAACATTCAGTACTTC. Translation gives CASSILASGKNIQYF.

The rearrangement joins TRBV9 to TRBJ2-7; the match to TRBD1 covers 9 bases. The germline CDR1 and CDR2 sequences are SGDLS and YYNGEE. The CDR3 runs 16 residues. The J segment lost 4 bases and the V segment lost 0 bases, leaving 8 bases of the junction unmatched. For the CDR3, the DNA is TGTGCCAGCAGCGTAGGTGTGGGACAGGGTTTTTACGAGCAGTACTTC. This translates into CASSVGVGQGFYEQYF.

V gene TRBV28 combines with J gene TRBJ1-2; D is perhaps TRBD1 (5 bases). From germline, CDR1 is MDHEN and CDR2 SYDVKM. The V end lost 6 bases, the J end lost 4 bases, and 12 bases lay between the germline ends. The CDR3 totals 13 residues. The CDR3 bases are TGTGCCAGCAGCTTTAGCAGGGCCTATGGCTACACCTTC. This translates into CASSFSRAYGYTF.

The chain is built from TRBV2 and TRBJ2-1; D is unclear. V lost 3 bases and J 6 bases, leaving 15 bases between the germline ends. This CDR3 spans 15 amino acids. Per germline, CDR1 SNHLY and CDR2 FYNNEI. The CDR3 loop is CASSDQKRWSNEQFF. The CDR3 DNA is TGTGCCAGCAGTGACCAAAAAAGGTGGAGCAATGAGCAGTTCTTC.

This sequence joins TRBV30 and TRBJ1-5, with D tentatively TRBD1 (5 bases). V was shortened by 3 bases and J by 2 bases, with 14 bases between the two germline ends. The germline gives CDR1 GTSNPN, CDR2 SVGIG (reference sequence). The CDR3 spans 15 residues. DNA for the CDR3: TGTGCCTGGAGCCCTTGGGGGGTAGGCAATCAGCCCCAGCATTTT. This sequence encodes CAWSPWGVGNQPQHF.

This clone was seen only a few times. The gene calls are TRBV3-1 (or the pseudogene TRBV3-2) and TRBJ2-7; tentative D call: TRBD2 (6 bases). V lost 3 bases and J lost 6, with 9 bases in between. In germline, CDR1 is LGHDT, CDR2 YNNKEL (reference sequence). The CDR3 is made up of 12 amino acids. The CDR3 protein is CASSQRDSEQYF. The CDR3 DNA reads as TGTGCCAGCAGCCAGAGGGACTCCGAGCAGTACTTC.

The chain combines TRBV4-2 with TRBJ1-2, with D unclear. Germline V CDR1 and CDR2: LGHNA, YNFKEQ. The CDR3 has 15 residues. Trimming stripped 0 bases from V and 1 base from J, with 9 bases between. The CDR3 DNA sequence: TGTGCCAGCAGCCAAGAGTTGGCAGATAACTATGGCTACACCTTC. Amino acid sequence: CASSQELADNYGYTF.

The V and J genes are TRBV6-5 and TRBJ2-1; tentative D call: TRBD2 (6 bases). The CDR3 extends over 15 amino acids. Trimming left V 6 bases short and J 2 bases short, with 14 bases between. Germline-derived CDR1 and CDR2 are MNHEY and SVGAGI. The CDR3 DNA sequence: TGTGCCAGCAGCAGGGACTTACCTACCTACAATGAGCAGTTCTTC. The encoded protein is CASSRDLPTYNEQFF.

The chain combines TRBV3-1 (or the pseudogene TRBV3-2) with TRBJ1-2; no firm D call. Trimming pared 4 bases from V and 4 bases from J, leaving 10 bases between. Germline V gene sequence: CDR1 LGHDT, CDR2 YNNKEL (reference sequence). This CDR3 region has 13 residues. For the CDR3, the DNA is TGTGCCAGCAGCCTAAGACATGTCTATGGCTACACCTTC. The encoded protein is CASSLRHVYGYTF.

The J gene is TRBJ1-5, the V gene TRBV30; maybe TRBD1 (5 bases). Germline CDR1 and CDR2: GTSNPN and SVGIG (reference sequence). V was pared by 1 base and J by 2 bases, with 9 bases between. The CDR3 extends over 14 amino acids. The CDR3: CAWSGGGGNQPQHF. The CDR3 DNA sequence: TGTGCCTGGAGTGGTGGGGGGGGCAATCAGCCCCAGCATTTT.

The CDR3 bases are TGTGCCATCAGCGAGAACAGGGACGAGCAGTACTTC. It translates to CAISENRDEQYF. The chain has TRBV10-3 and TRBJ2-7; D is possibly TRBD1 (6 bases). This CDR3 is 12 amino acids long. Germline CDR1 is ENHRY and CDR2 is SYGVKD. V gave up 6 bases and J gave up 5 bases, with 11 bases separating them.

Note on this clone: The sample contains more than one DNA sequence encoding this CDR3. The J gene is TRBJ1-2, the V gene TRBV18; no clear D gene. V was shortened by 3 bases and J by 3 bases, with 8 bases between the two germline ends. This CDR3 has 13 amino acids. Germline V gives CDR1 KGHSH, CDR2 LQKENI. The CDR3 DNA reads TGTGCCAGCTCACCGGGCAGAGACTATGGCTACACCTTC. It codes for CASSPGRDYGYTF.

This clone occurred once. The rearrangement joins TRBV21-1 to TRBJ1-2. TRBV21-1 is a known pseudogene. There are 13 residues in the CDR3. This CDR3 is CASSKREEGGYTF. The CDR3 nucleotides read TGTGCCAGCAGCAAGAGAGAAGAGGGAGGCTACACCTTC.

The chain links TRBV2 to TRBJ2-5; D uncertain. The CDR3 extends over 14 amino acids. Trimming took off 0 bases at V and 3 bases at J, with 8 bases between the two ends. Germline V gene lookup returns CDR1 SNHLY and CDR2 FYNNEI. The CDR3 DNA sequence: TGTGCCAGCAGTGAAGCCTTAGCAAAAGAGACCCAGTACTTC. Its translation is CASSEALAKETQYF.